The subject of this entry is one TCR beta chain. The antigen is unknown. This sample is drawn from a study of CD8 T cells in ankylosing spondylitis. General study findings and limits: Reportedly, disease-linked clones are significantly enriched in ankylosing spondylitis patients' matched synovial fluid.

This CDR3 comprises 14 residues. Germline lookup yields CDR1 DFQATT and CDR2 SNEGSKA (reference sequence). Trimming left V 1 base short and J 5 bases short, with 14 bases between. TCRdb recomputed calls from the 5' RACE reads with MiXCR, one row per CDR3 protein. The data hold 340,000 or so distinct CDR3 sequences, with about 15% observed a single time. This clonotype was sampled from a male donor with ankylosing spondylitis or in good health (not recorded which). V gene TRBV20-1 combines with J gene TRBJ2-5; D possibly matches TRBD1 or TRBD2 (6 bases each). Specimen: blood, either unsorted or a sorted T cell fraction (not recorded which). The CDR3 coding sequence is TGCAGTGCTAGAGGGGGAAGGGGGACTGAGACCCAGTACTTC. Protein sequence: CSARGGRGTETQYF.